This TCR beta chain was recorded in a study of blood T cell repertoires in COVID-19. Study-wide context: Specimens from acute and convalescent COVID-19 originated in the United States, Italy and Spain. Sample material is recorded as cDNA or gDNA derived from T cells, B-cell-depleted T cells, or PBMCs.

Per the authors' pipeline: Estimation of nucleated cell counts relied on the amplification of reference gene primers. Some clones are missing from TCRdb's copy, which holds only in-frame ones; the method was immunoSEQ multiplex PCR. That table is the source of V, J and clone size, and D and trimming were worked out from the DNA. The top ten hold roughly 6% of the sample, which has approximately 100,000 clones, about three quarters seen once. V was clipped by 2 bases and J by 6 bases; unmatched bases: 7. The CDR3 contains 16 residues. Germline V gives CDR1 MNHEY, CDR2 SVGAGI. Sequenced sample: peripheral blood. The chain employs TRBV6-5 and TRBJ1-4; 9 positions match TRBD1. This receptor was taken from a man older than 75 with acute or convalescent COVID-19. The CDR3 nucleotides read TGTGCCAGCAGTTACCTCCCGGGACAGGGAGATGAAAAACTGTTTTTT. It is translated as CASSYLPGQGDEKLFF.